The present TCR beta chain was sequenced within a study of T cells in Graves' hyperthyroidism and ophthalmopathy. About the study: Staff took peripheral blood when the initial diagnosis was made, before any treatment began. Study results and limitations: Onset of ophthalmopathy came a median around 7.1 months after the model predicted it.

Amplified TCR beta CDR3 regions came from RNA transcripts. The TCR CDR3 first-round RT-PCR relied on the HTBI primer set. TCRdb analysed the multiplex PCR reads with MiXCR anew, one entry per CDR3 protein. The sample has hundreds of thousands of distinct CDR3 sequences, around 15% seen once. The authors took PBMCs from 7.5 to 10 ml fresh peripheral blood. The CDR3 loop spans 14 amino acids. V lost 6 bases, J lost 9 bases, and 5 bases stayed unmatched. With regard to this clonotype: Its specificity is unknown.

The receptor was isolated from a woman in her thirties with Graves' hyperthyroidism. The chain combines TRBV12-3 or TRBV12-4 with TRBJ2-1; 13 nucleotides agree with TRBD2. Specimen: blood. DNA of the CDR3: TGTGCCAGCAGCCCCGGGACTAGCGGGATTGAGCAGTTCTTC. It is translated as CASSPGTSGIEQFF.